Presented here are 15 T cell receptor beta chains from one specimen sequenced in a study of response to subunit inactivated influenza vaccine listed by TCRdb under 2018. The library was produced with RT-PCR. For sequencing, an Illumina HiSeq 2500 was employed. The public reads were reprocessed in TCRdb via fastp at Q25 and MiXCR, keeping in-frame beta chains. Rows with one shared CDR3 protein collapse into an entry with the most common genes and DNA. The sample table holds under 950,000 distinct CDR3 sequences, of which 21% were seen once. Clones ranked in the top ten supply roughly 10% of the sample. The sample was PBMCs from blood, taken roughly 5 days after vaccination. These receptors were taken from a man aged 50-59 years who received an inactivated influenza vaccine. Donor details come from another sample of the same person, matched by shared clones.

About this clonotype: A much bigger clone sits one base away, suggesting this may be a read error. CDR3 loop: CASGDRSSYEQYF. The CDR3 region has the DNA TGTGCCAGCGGGGACAGGAGCTCCTACGAGCAGTACTTC. The chain joins TRBV28 to TRBJ2-7; 8 nucleotides line up with TRBD1. The length of the CDR3 is 13 residues. Trimming at V came to 8 bases and at J to 0 bases, leaving 3 bases not matched to a gene. Germline V gene lookup returns CDR1 MDHEN and CDR2 SYDVKM.

This rearrangement joins TRBV20-1 to TRBJ2-5, with D possibly being TRBD1 (5 bases). The CDR3 sequence is 14 residues long. With 0 bases removed from V and 5 bases from J, the gap between germline ends came to 13 bases. Germline assignment: CDR1 DFQATT and CDR2 SNEGSKA (reference sequence). The CDR3 sequence: CSARDETGAETQYF. The CDR3 coding sequence is TGCAGTGCTAGAGATGAAACAGGAGCGGAGACCCAGTACTTC.

This clonotype was observed a handful of times. CDR3 in amino acids: CAISGHTGPYIQYF. The CDR3 DNA reads as TGTGCCATCAGTGGGCACACGGGTCCATACATTCAGTACTTC. This sequence joins TRBV10-3 and TRBJ2-4, with D uncertain. CDR3 length: 14 amino acids. V lost 4 bases and J 8 bases, leaving 15 bases between the germline ends. In germline, CDR1 is ENHRY, CDR2 SYGVKD.

This clonotype was seen more than once but under ten times. One end of the junction varies from germline; a read error may be responsible. The J gene is TRBJ2-5, the V gene TRBV7-7; 8 bases are a match to TRBD1. The CDR3 consists of 15 residues. Germline CDR1 SSHAT, CDR2 FNYEAQ (reference sequence). The CDR3 DNA is TGTGCTAGCAGCCAGGGACAGGACAACCAAGAGACCCAGTACTTC. Protein product: CASSQGQDNQETQYF.

In this sample, this clonotype turned up a few times. The rearrangement links TRBV7-2 to TRBJ1-1; D gene uncertain. Trimming cost V 1 base and J 6 bases, with 12 bases left between them. This CDR3 has 14 residues. CDR1 is SGHTA, CDR2 FQGNSA, per germline. Here the CDR3 reads CASSLELGLAEAFF. In DNA, the CDR3 is TGTGCCAGCAGCTTAGAATTGGGGTTGGCTGAAGCTTTCTTT.

The rearrangement links TRBV28 to TRBJ2-4; D is unclear. CDR1 is MDHEN, CDR2 SYDVKM, per germline. The ends were cut back, 7 bases at V and 4 bases at J, with 11 bases in the middle. This CDR3 contains 13 residues. The CDR3 is CASTQFQKNIQYF. CDR3 in DNA: TGTGCCAGCACCCAATTCCAAAAAAACATTCAGTACTTC.

This clonotype came up a few times. This chain connects TRBV12-3 or TRBV12-4 to TRBJ2-2; D possibly corresponds to TRBD2 (5 bases). The CDR3 extends over 15 amino acids. V was cut by 2 bases and J by 6 bases, with 13 bases left in between. The CDR3 spells CASSLKAGVAGELFF. In DNA form, the CDR3 reads TGTGCCAGCAGTTTAAAGGCCGGGGTGGCCGGGGAGCTGTTTTTT.

This clonotype was picked up a small number of times. At one end, the junction sequence differs from germline, possibly due to a read error. J is TRBJ2-5 and V is TRBV10-3; 7 positions agree with TRBD2. Germline V lookup: CDR1 ENHRY, CDR2 SYGVKD. This CDR3 spans 12 amino acids. The CDR3 region is CAISEALTSPHF. The CDR3 bases are TGTGCCATCAGTGAGGCGCTGACTAGCCCCCACTTC.

This clonotype turned up a few times. The chain couples TRBV5-4 to TRBJ1-2; maybe TRBD1 (5 bases). This CDR3 is 16 amino acids long. From germline, CDR1 is SGHNT and CDR2 YYREEE (reference sequence). Deletions cut 3 bases from V and 4 bases from J, with 19 bases between. This CDR3 reads CASSWGRTGGFYGYTF. The CDR3 region has the DNA TGTGCCAGCAGCTGGGGGAGGACCGGCGGATTCTATGGCTACACCTTC.

The chain joins TRBV20-1 to TRBJ1-3; D is undetermined. Trimming cost V 3 bases and J 4 bases, with 10 bases left between them. The length of the CDR3 is 13 residues. Germline-derived CDR1 and CDR2 are DFQATT and SNEGSKA (reference sequence). CDR3 DNA sequence: TGCAGTGCTAGTGGATTAAGAGGAAACACCATATATTTT. It codes for CSASGLRGNTIYF.

This clonotype was counted between two and nine times. The rearrangement joins TRBV28 to TRBJ1-1; 8 bases are a match to TRBD1. Germline CDR1 is MDHEN and CDR2 is SYDVKM. The CDR3 is 13 amino acids. V lost 5 bases, J lost 11 bases, and 10 bases stayed unmatched. The CDR3 coding sequence is TGTGCCAGCAGTCGTCGACAGGGGAGGTCGGCTTTCTTT. This gives the protein CASSRRQGRSAFF.

In this sample, this clonotype turned up many times. This CDR3 is CASSSLRQGVWEKLFF. DNA for the CDR3: TGTGCCAGCAGTTCCTTGCGACAGGGGGTATGGGAAAAACTGTTTTTT. This chain joins TRBV12-3 or TRBV12-4 and TRBJ1-4, with 9 bases aligning to TRBD1. The CDR3 spans 16 residues. The J segment lost 8 bases and the V segment lost 4 bases, leaving 11 bases of the junction unmatched.

This clonotype was detected a few times. The chain couples TRBV4-3 to TRBJ2-3, with D unresolved. The CDR3 spans 17 residues. Germline V gene data show CDR1 as LGHNA and CDR2 as YSLEER. Trimming shortened V by 0 bases and J by 2 bases, and 15 bases separated the two germline ends. The chain's CDR3 is CASSQDWATTSTDTQYF. The CDR3 DNA follows: TGCGCCAGCAGCCAAGATTGGGCAACGACCTCCACAGATACGCAGTATTTT.

This clonotype was seen many times. V is TRBV15 and J is TRBJ2-1; no clear D. V was clipped by 4 bases and J by 0 bases, with 1 base between them. Germline V CDR1 and CDR2: LNHNV, YYDKDF (reference sequence). CDR3 size: 12 residues. The CDR3 spells CATSTSYNEQFF. In DNA form, the CDR3 reads TGTGCCACCAGCACCTCCTACAATGAGCAGTTCTTC.

This clonotype was observed a handful of times. The chain links TRBV7-2 to TRBJ1-2; 9 bases agree with TRBD1. Trimming removed 4 bases from V and 6 bases from J; junction bases left unmatched: 9. In germline, CDR1 is SGHTA, CDR2 FQGNSA. The CDR3 loop spans 15 amino acids. The CDR3 spells CASSSGLQGADGYTF. CDR3 sequence (DNA): TGTGCCAGCAGCTCCGGGCTACAGGGGGCGGATGGCTACACCTTC.